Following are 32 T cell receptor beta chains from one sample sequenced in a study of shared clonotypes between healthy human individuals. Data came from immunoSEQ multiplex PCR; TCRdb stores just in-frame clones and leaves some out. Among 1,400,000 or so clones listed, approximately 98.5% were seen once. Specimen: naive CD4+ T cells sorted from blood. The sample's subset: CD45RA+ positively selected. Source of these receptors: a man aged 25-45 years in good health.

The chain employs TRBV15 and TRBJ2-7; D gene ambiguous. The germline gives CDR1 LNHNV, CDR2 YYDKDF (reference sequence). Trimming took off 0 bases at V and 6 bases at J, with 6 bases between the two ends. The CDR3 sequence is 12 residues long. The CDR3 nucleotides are TGTGCCACCAGCAGAGATTGGTCCGAGCAGTACTTC. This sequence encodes CATSRDWSEQYF.

The CDR3 nucleotides are TGTGCCAGCTCACCGCTGACACCATACAATGAGCAGTTCTTC. Translation gives CASSPLTPYNEQFF. This sequence joins TRBV18 and TRBJ2-1; D ambiguous. The CDR3 length is 14 residues. The V end lost 3 bases, the J end lost 4 bases, and 10 bases lay between the germline ends. Germline-derived CDR1 and CDR2 are KGHSH and LQKENI.

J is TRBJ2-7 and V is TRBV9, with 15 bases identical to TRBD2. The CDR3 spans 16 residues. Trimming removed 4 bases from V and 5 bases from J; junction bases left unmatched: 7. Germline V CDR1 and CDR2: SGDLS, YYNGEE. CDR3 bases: TGTGCCAGCAGCACAGGGACTAGCGGGAGGTTAGACGAGCAGTACTTC. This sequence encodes CASSTGTSGRLDEQYF. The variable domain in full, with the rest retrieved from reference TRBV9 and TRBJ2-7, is DSGVTQTPKHLITATGQRVTLRCSPRSGDLSVYWYQQSLDQGLQFLIQYYNGEERAKGNILERFSAQQFPDLHSELNLSSLELGDSALYFCASSTGTSGRLDEQYFGPGTRLTVT.

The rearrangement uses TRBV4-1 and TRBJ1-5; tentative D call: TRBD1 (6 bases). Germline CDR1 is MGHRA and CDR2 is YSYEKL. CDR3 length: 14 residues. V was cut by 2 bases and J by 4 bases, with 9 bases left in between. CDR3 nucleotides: TGCGCCAGCAGCCAACCAGGGGTGAATCAGCCCCAGCATTTT. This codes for CASSQPGVNQPQHF.

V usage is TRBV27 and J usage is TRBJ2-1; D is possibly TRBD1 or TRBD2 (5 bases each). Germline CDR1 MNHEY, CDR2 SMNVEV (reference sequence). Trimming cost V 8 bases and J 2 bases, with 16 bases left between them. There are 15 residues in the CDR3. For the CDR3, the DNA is TGTGCCAGCCTTAGTGAGGGGACGCCCTACAATGAGCAGTTCTTC. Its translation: CASLSEGTPYNEQFF.

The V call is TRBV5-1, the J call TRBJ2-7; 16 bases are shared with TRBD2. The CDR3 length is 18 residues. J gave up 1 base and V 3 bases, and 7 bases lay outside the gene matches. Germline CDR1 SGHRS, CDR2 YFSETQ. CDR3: CASSSPGLAGGGSYEQYF. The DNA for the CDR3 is TGCGCCAGCAGCTCCCCGGGACTAGCGGGAGGGGGTTCCTACGAGCAGTACTTC.

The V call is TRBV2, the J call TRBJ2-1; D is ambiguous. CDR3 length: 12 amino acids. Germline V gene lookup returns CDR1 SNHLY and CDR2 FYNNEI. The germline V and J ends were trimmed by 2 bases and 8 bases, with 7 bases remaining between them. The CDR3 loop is CASSENTDEQFF. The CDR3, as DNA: TGTGCCAGCAGTGAAAACACCGATGAGCAGTTCTTC.

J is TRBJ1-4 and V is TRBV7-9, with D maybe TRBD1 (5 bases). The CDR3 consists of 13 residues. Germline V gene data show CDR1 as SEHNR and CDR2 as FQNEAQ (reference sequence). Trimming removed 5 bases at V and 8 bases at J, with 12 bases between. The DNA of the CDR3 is TGTGCCAGCAGCCTCAGGGACGGCGAAAAACTGTTTTTT. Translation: CASSLRDGEKLFF.

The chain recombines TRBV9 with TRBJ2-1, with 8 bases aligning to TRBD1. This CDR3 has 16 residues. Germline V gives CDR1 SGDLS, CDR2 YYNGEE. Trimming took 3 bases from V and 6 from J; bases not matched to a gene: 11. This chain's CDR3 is CASSERQGKGVNEQFF. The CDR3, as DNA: TGTGCCAGCAGCGAGAGACAGGGGAAGGGGGTCAATGAGCAGTTCTTC.

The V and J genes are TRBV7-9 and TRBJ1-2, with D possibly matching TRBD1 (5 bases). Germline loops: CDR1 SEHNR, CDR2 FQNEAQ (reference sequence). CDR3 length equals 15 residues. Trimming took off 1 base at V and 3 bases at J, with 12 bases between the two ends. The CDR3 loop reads CASSLGPRDDYGYTF. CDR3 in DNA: TGTGCCAGCAGCTTAGGTCCACGGGACGACTATGGCTACACCTTC.

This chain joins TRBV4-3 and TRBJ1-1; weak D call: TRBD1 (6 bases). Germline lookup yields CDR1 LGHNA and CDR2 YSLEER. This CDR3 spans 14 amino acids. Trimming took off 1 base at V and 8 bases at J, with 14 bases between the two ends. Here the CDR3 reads CASSQAYGRGEAFF. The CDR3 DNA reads TGCGCCAGCAGCCAAGCGTATGGCAGGGGAGAAGCTTTCTTT.

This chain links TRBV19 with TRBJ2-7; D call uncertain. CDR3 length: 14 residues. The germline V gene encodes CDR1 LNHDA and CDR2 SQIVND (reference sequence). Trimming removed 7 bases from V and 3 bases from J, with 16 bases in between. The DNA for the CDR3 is TGTGCCAGTACGACATCTTTTGGCCACTACGAGCAGTACTTC. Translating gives CASTTSFGHYEQYF. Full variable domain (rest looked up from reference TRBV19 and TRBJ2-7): DGGITQSPKYLFRKEGQNVTLSCEQNLNHDAMYWYRQDPGQGLRLIYYSQIVNDFQKGDIAEGYSVSREKKESFPLTVTSAQKNPTAFYLCASTTSFGHYEQYFGPGTRLTVT.

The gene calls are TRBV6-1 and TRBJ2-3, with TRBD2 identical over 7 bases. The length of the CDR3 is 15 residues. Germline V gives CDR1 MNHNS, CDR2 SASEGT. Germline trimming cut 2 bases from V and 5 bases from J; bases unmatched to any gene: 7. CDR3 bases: TGTGCCAGCAGTGAATGGCGGGGGAGTATAGATACGCAGTATTTT. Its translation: CASSEWRGSIDTQYF.

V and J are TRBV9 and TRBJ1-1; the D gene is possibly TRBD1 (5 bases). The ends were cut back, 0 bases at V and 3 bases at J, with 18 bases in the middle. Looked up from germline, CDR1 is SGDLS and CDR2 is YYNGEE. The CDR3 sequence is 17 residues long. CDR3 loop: CASSVAPGMVSDTEAFF. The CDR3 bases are TGTGCCAGCAGCGTAGCCCCAGGGATGGTGTCGGACACTGAAGCTTTCTTT.

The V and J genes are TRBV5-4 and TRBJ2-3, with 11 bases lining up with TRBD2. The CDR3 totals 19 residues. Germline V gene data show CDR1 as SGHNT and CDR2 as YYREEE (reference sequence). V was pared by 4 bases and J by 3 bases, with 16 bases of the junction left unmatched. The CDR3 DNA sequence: TGTGCCAGCAGCCCTGGGCTAGCGGGAGGACCGAGCATGACAGATACGCAGTATTTT. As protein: CASSPGLAGGPSMTDTQYF.

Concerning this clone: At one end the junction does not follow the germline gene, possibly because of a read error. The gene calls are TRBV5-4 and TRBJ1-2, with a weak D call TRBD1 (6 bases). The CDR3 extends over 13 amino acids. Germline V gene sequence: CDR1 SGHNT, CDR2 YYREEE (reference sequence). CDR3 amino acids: CASTLREGGSVAF. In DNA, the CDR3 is TGTGCCAGCACCCTAAGGGAGGGGGGCTCCGTTGCCTTC.

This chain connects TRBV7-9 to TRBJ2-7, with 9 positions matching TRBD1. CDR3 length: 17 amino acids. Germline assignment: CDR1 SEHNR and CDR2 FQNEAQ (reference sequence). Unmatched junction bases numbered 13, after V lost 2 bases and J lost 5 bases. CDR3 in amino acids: CASSLFLTDRGRNEQYF. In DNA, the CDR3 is TGTGCCAGCAGCTTATTTTTGACCGACAGGGGGAGGAACGAGCAGTACTTC. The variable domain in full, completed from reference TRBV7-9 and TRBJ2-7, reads DTGVSQNPRHKITKRGQNVTFRCDPISEHNRLYWYRQTLGQGPEFLTYFQNEAQLEKSRLLSDRFSAERPKGSFSTLEIQRTEQGDSAMYLCASSLFLTDRGRNEQYFGPGTRLTVT.

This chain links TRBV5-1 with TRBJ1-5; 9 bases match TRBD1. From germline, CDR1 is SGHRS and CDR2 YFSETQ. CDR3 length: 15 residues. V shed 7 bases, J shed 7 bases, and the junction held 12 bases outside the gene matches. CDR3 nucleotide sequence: TGCGCCAGCCCCCCCCGGGACAGGGAGGGGCAGCCCCAGCATTTT. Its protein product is CASPPRDREGQPQHF.

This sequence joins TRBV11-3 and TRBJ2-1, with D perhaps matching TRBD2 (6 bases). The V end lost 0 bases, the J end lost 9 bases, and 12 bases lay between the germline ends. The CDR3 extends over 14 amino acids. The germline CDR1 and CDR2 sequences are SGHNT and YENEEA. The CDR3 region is CASSLDPTSSEQFF. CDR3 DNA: TGTGCCAGCAGCTTAGATCCGACTAGTAGTGAGCAGTTCTTC.

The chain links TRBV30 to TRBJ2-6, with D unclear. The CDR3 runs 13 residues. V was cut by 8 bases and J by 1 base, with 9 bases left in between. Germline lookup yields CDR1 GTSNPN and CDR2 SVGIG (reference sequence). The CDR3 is CAAGLSGANVLTF. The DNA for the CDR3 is TGTGCCGCAGGCTTATCTGGGGCCAACGTCCTGACTTTC.

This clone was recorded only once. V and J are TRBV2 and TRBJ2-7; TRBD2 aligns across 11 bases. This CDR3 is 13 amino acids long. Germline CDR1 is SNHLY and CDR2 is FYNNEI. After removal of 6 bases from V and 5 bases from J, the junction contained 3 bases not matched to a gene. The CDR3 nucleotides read TGTGCCAGCAGACTAGCGGGAGATAACGAGCAGTACTTC. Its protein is CASRLAGDNEQYF.

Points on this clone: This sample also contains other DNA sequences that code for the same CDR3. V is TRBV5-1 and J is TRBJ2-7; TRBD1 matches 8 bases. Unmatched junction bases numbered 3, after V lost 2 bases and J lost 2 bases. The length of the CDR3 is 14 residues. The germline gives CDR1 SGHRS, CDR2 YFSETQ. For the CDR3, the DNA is TGCGCCAGCAGCTTCGGACAGGGCCCCTACGAGCAGTACTTC. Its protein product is CASSFGQGPYEQYF.

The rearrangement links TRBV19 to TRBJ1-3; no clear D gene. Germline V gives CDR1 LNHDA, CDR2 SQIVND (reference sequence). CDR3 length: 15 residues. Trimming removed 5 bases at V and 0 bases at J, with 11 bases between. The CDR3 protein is CASSFGLLSGNTIYF. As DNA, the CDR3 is TGTGCCAGTAGTTTCGGACTCCTCTCTGGAAACACCATATATTTT.

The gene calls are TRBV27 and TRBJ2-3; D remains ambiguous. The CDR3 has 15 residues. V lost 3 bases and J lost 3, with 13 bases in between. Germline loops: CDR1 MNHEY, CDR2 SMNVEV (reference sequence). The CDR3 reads CASSFTPLGTDTQYF. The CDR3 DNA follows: TGTGCCAGCAGTTTCACCCCCCTTGGAACAGATACGCAGTATTTT.

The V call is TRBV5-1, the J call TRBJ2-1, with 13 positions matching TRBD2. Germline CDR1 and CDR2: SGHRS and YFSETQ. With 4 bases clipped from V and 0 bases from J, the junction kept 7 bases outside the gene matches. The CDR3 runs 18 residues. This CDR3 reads CASSPGLAGLSSYNEQFF. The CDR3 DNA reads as TGCGCCAGCAGCCCGGGACTAGCGGGACTGAGCTCCTACAATGAGCAGTTCTTC.

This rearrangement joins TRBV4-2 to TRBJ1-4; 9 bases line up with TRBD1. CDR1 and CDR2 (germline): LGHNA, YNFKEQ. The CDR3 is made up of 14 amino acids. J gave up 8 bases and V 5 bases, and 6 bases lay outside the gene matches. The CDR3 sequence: CASSWGQGDEKLFF. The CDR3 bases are TGTGCCAGCAGCTGGGGACAGGGTGACGAAAAACTGTTTTTT.

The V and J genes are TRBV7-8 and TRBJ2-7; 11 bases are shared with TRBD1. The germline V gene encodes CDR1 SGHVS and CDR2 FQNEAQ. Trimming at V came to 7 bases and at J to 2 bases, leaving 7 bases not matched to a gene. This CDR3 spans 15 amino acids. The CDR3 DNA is TGTGCCAGCACCCAAGTGGACAGGGGGCCCTACGAGCAGTACTTC. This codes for CASTQVDRGPYEQYF.

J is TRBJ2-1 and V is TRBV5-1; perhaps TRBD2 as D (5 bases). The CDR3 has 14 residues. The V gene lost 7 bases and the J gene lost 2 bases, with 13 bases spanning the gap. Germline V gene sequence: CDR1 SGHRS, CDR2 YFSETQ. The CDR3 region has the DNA TGCGCCAGCTCCGAATACGGGACCTACAATGAGCAGTTCTTC. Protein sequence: CASSEYGTYNEQFF.

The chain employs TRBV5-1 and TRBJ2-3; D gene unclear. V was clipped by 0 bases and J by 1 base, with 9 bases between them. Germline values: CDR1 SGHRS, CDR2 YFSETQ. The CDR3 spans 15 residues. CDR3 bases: TGCGCCAGCAGCTTGGCCTTCGGTGGCACAGATACGCAGTATTTT. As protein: CASSLAFGGTDTQYF.

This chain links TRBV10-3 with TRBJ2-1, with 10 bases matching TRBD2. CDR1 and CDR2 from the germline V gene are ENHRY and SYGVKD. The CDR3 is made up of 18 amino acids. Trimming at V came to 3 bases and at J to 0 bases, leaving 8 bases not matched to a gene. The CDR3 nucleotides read TGTGCCATCAGTGACCTAGCGGGAGCTCGTAGCTCCTACAATGAGCAGTTCTTC. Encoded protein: CAISDLAGARSSYNEQFF.

The CDR3 DNA reads as TGCAGCGTAACTACCTCAAGTCGTTTTCTCGGAAACACCATATATTTT. This gives the protein CSVTTSSRFLGNTIYF. This chain connects TRBV29-1 to TRBJ1-3, with unresolved D. Germline V gives CDR1 SQVTM, CDR2 ANQGSEA. V was cut by 6 bases and J by 4 bases, with 22 bases left in between. There are 16 residues in the CDR3.

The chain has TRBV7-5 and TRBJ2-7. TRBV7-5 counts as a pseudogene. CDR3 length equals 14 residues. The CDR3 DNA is TGTGTCAGAAGCTTAGCTGGCAGACCATACGAGCAGTACTTC. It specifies CVRSLAGRPYEQYF.